Listed below are T cell receptor beta chains from one sample, sequenced in a study of OX40 agonist ivuxolimab in advanced cancers. Profiled with immunoSEQ multiplex PCR; TCRdb holds only in-frame clones, not every one. The sample gives roughly 80,000 clones, around 86% of which show up once; roughly 0.35% is in the top ten. Sample: CD4+ or CD8+ T cells sorted from blood, taken in a trial of the OX40 agonist ivuxolimab. The receptor set was obtained from an adult with an advanced solid tumor such as melanoma, head and neck, liver or kidney cancer. CDR3s include the opening cysteine and the closing phenylalanine or tryptophan. The D gene is left open where the match is weak. Some rows mark clone size as missing; the rest say once, few, many or name a class of expanded clone.

size	V	D	J	CDR3	DNA
-	TRBV2	-	TRBJ1-2	CASSDYYGYTF	TGTGCCAGCAGCGATTACTATGGCTACACCTTC
-	TRBV9	-	TRBJ1-2	CASSVDQGTYGYTF	TGTGCCAGCAGCGTAGACCAGGGAACCTATGGCTACACCTTC
-	TRBV28	TRBD1	TRBJ1-4	CASSSQSATGGGEKLFF	TGTGCCAGCAGCTCCCAATCCGCGACAGGGGGAGGTGAAAAACTGTTTTTT
-	TRBV6-5	-	TRBJ1-2	CASSYFGFYGYTF	TGTGCCAGCAGTTACTTCGGATTCTATGGCTACACCTTC
-	TRBV2	TRBD1	TRBJ2-5	CASPARGRGRVETQYF	TGTGCCAGCCCCGCTCGAGGCAGGGGGCGAGTTGAGACCCAGTACTTC
once	TRBV7-3	TRBD2	TRBJ2-5	CASSPRGGGETQYF	TGTGCCAGCAGCCCCCGCGGGGGGGGAGAGACCCAGTACTTC
-	TRBV5-1	TRBD2	TRBJ2-1	CASNGLAGGNNEQFF	TGCGCCAGCAACGGACTAGCGGGAGGAAACAATGAGCAGTTCTTC
-	TRBV7-2	TRBD1	TRBJ1-4	CASSLDKGQTNEKLFF	TGTGCCAGCAGCTTAGATAAGGGACAGACTAATGAAAAACTGTTTTTT
few	TRBV11-3	-	TRBJ2-6	CASSAGANVLTF	TGTGCCAGCTCAGCTGGGGCCAACGTCCTGACTTTC
-	TRBV13	TRBD1	TRBJ1-1	CASSGGQGTEAFF	TGTGCCAGCAGCGGGGGACAGGGGACTGAAGCTTTCTTT
-	TRBV5-1	TRBD1	TRBJ1-2	CASSFTGGTGLLYGYTF	TGCGCCAGCAGTTTTACCGGGGGGACAGGCCTCCTCTATGGCTACACCTTC
-	TRBV28	TRBD1	TRBJ1-5	CASRQGGSNQPQHF	TGTGCCAGCAGACAGGGGGGAAGCAATCAGCCCCAGCATTTT
-	TRBV4-1	-	TRBJ2-7	CASSQLKEVPGYEQYF	TGCGCCAGCAGCCAGTTAAAAGAGGTCCCGGGATACGAGCAGTACTTC
-	TRBV7-9	-	TRBJ1-2	CASSLTPAGGERGYTF	TGTGCCAGCAGCTTGACCCCCGCTGGGGGGGAGCGTGGCTACACCTTC
-	TRBV7-9	TRBD1	TRBJ1-1	CASSRQGTNTEAFF	TGTGCCAGCAGTAGACAGGGAACGAACACTGAAGCTTTCTTT
once	TRBV7-9	-	TRBJ1-2	CASSLAGAAWGGYTF	TGTGCCAGCAGCTTAGCGGGGGCGGCATGGGGAGGCTACACCTTC
-	TRBV14	-	TRBJ1-1	CASSQQGYGEAFF	TGTGCCAGCAGCCAACAGGGATACGGTGAAGCTTTCTTT
few	TRBV4-2	-	TRBJ2-4	CASSRGGRGGTKNIQYF	TGTGCCAGCAGCCGCGGAGGCAGGGGTGGGACCAAAAACATTCAGTACTTC
-	TRBV28	TRBD2	TRBJ2-1	CASKRDPSYNEQFF	TGTGCCAGCAAGCGGGATCCCTCCTACAATGAGCAGTTCTTC
few	TRBV10-2	-	TRBJ1-5	CASSLTGSNQPQHF	TGCGCCAGCAGCCTCACCGGGAGTAATCAGCCCCAGCATTTT
-	TRBV7-6	-	TRBJ2-2	CASSLITGELFF	TGTGCCAGCAGCTTAATCACCGGGGAGCTGTTTTTT
-	TRBV6-6	-	TRBJ1-2	CASRAGYGYTF	TGTGCCAGCAGAGCAGGGTATGGCTACACCTTC
-	TRBV5-1	TRBD2	TRBJ2-1	CASSFTSGINNEQFF	TGCGCCAGCAGCTTCACTAGCGGGATTAACAATGAGCAGTTCTTC
-	TRBV30	-	TRBJ1-1	CAWSVRGTEAFF	TGTGCCTGGAGTGTTCGGGGGACTGAAGCTTTCTTT
-	TRBV28	-	TRBJ1-5	CASSFEGLGSRPQHF	TGTGCCAGCAGTTTTGAGGGGTTGGGAAGTAGACCCCAGCATTTT
-	TRBV5-1	TRBD1	TRBJ2-5	CASSLTGAGETQYF	TGCGCCAGCAGCTTGACAGGGGCGGGAGAGACCCAGTACTTC
-	TRBV7-6	TRBD1	TRBJ1-6	CASSSMQGDKKSPLHF	TGTGCCAGCAGCTCTATGCAGGGGGACAAAAAGTCGCCCCTCCACTTT
-	TRBV5-4	TRBD1	TRBJ1-1	CASRSRDSLMNTEAFF	TGTGCCAGCAGATCTCGGGACAGTCTTATGAACACTGAAGCTTTCTTT
-	TRBV7-9	-	TRBJ2-2	CASSSRLRTGELFF	TGTGCCAGCAGCTCCCGCCTTAGAACCGGGGAGCTGTTTTTT
-	TRBV4-2	TRBD2	TRBJ2-1	CASSQPSGSSYNEQFF	TGTGCCAGCAGCCAACCTAGCGGGAGCTCCTACAATGAGCAGTTCTTC
-	TRBV6-5	-	TRBJ1-1	CASSYSNPGRLPEAFF	TGTGCCAGCAGTTACTCGAATCCAGGGCGATTGCCTGAAGCTTTTTTT
-	TRBV28	-	TRBJ1-2	CASRQGGYTF	TGTGCCAGCAGGCAGGGTGGCTACACCTTC
-	TRBV10-1	TRBD2	TRBJ2-3	CASSSETGPPGTSGRNKTDTQYF	TGCGCCAGCAGTTCGGAGACAGGACCTCCAGGGACTAGCGGGAGGAATAAGACAGATACGCAGTATTTT
-	TRBV28	TRBD2	TRBJ2-5	CASTRRLAGDRETQYF	TGTGCCAGCACCCGAAGGCTAGCGGGAGATCGAGAGACCCAGTACTTC
few	TRBV30	-	TRBJ1-2	CAYPASYGYTF	TGTGCCTACCCTGCTAGCTATGGCTACACCTTC
few	TRBV6-5	-	TRBJ2-7	CASSYSEGSEQYF	TGTGCCAGCAGTTACTCGGAAGGTTCCGAGCAGTACTTC
-	TRBV9	-	TRBJ1-4	CASSPRTWDTGEKLFF	TGTGCCAGCAGCCCACGTACATGGGACACAGGCGAAAAACTGTTTTTT
-	TRBV7-2	-	TRBJ1-1	CASSLGFGANTEAFF	TGTGCCAGCAGCTTAGGGTTCGGGGCGAACACTGAAGCTTTCTTT